What follows are 17 T cell receptor beta chains derived from one specimen sequenced in a study of blood T cell repertoires in COVID-19 (dated by TCRdb to the early 2020s). The protocol used for the library was the immunoSEQ multiplex PCR assay. In its TCRdb copy, this immuneACCESS table keeps in-frame sequences only and misses some clones. Where compared with another copy, unresolved V genes explain less than half of these, and the others have no known cause. For this sample the table gives roughly 190,000 clones, of which about 83% were detected only once. The ten largest clonotypes hold roughly 5.3% of the sample. Material for sequencing was peripheral blood. The receptors were sampled from a woman in her 70s with active or convalescent COVID-19.

V usage is TRBV28 and J usage is TRBJ1-4, with a possible D match to TRBD1 (5 bases). The germline V gene encodes CDR1 MDHEN and CDR2 SYDVKM. Trimming left V 8 bases short and J 7 bases short, with 14 bases between. The CDR3 totals 13 residues. The CDR3 is CASAEERGEKLFF. In DNA, the CDR3 is TGTGCCAGCGCGGAAGAAAGGGGTGAAAAACTGTTTTTT.

This chain connects TRBV5-6 to TRBJ1-2, with D perhaps TRBD1 (5 bases). The CDR3 has 18 residues. The germline V gene has CDR1 SGHDT and CDR2 YYEEEE. V gave up 4 bases and J gave up 1 base, with 23 bases separating them. CDR3 bases: TGTGCCAGCAGCAGGCCTGGGGGAGGGCGATTAGATAACTATGGCTACACCTTC. This sequence encodes CASSRPGGGRLDNYGYTF.

This sequence joins TRBV3-1 (or the pseudogene TRBV3-2) and TRBJ1-4; D may be TRBD1 (6 bases). Trimming removed 4 bases at V and 0 bases at J, with 12 bases between. This CDR3 comprises 16 residues. CDR1 and CDR2 from the germline V gene are LGHDT and YNNKEL (reference sequence). In DNA form, the CDR3 reads TGTGCCAGCAGCCCGTCGAACAGGGCAACTAATGAAAAACTGTTTTTT. Encoded protein: CASSPSNRATNEKLFF.

The rearrangement uses TRBV27 and TRBJ2-7, with 11 nucleotides matching TRBD1. Germline lookup yields CDR1 MNHEY and CDR2 SMNVEV (reference sequence). V was pared by 6 bases and J by 6 bases, with 19 bases of the junction left unmatched. This CDR3 spans 18 amino acids. This chain's CDR3 is CASSRRTGGPAGGAEQYF. The CDR3 DNA follows: TGTGCCAGCAGCCGCCGGACAGGGGGCCCAGCGGGAGGAGCCGAGCAGTACTTC.

The rearrangement joins TRBV28 to TRBJ1-6; TRBD1 is a possible D gene (6 bases). Looked up from germline, CDR1 is MDHEN and CDR2 is SYDVKM. V gave up 2 bases and J gave up 9 bases, with 17 bases separating them. The CDR3 runs to 16 residues. CDR3 sequence: CASSLGRGAGSSPLHF. CDR3 nucleotides: TGTGCCAGCAGTTTAGGCAGGGGCGCGGGTAGTTCACCCCTCCACTTT.

The rearrangement links TRBV11-2 to TRBJ2-3; a possible D gene is TRBD2 (6 bases). The CDR3 has 18 amino acids. Per the germline V gene, CDR1 is SGHAT and CDR2 is FQNNGV. The ends were cut back, 5 bases at V and 2 bases at J, with 23 bases in the middle. CDR3 nucleotides: TGTGCCAGCAGCCGACCCGGGCGCGGGACTTCCCCCACAGATACGCAGTATTTT. It specifies CASSRPGRGTSPTDTQYF. The full variable domain, its missing parts supplied by reference TRBV11-2 and TRBJ2-3, is EAGVAQSPRYKIIEKRQSVAFWCNPISGHATLYWYQQILGQGPKLLIQFQNNGVVDDSQLPKDRFSAERLKGVDSTLKIQPAKLEDSAVYLCASSRPGRGTSPTDTQYFGPGTRLTVL.

The gene calls are TRBV19 and TRBJ2-1; 9 nucleotides line up with TRBD2. Germline V gives CDR1 LNHDA, CDR2 SQIVND (reference sequence). V lost 5 bases to trimming and J lost 5 bases; unmatched junction nucleotides: 4. CDR3 size: 14 residues. CDR3 sequence (DNA): TGTGCCAGTAGTTACGGACTAGCGAACAATGAGCAGTTCTTC. Translating gives CASSYGLANNEQFF.

This clone turned up a few times. This rearrangement joins TRBV27 to TRBJ1-1; 8 bases align to TRBD1. The V and J ends lost 5 bases and 1 base, in that order; junction bases with no gene match: 9. Germline lookup yields CDR1 MNHEY and CDR2 SMNVEV (reference sequence). The CDR3 has 16 amino acids. CDR3 loop: CASSTIRQGSNTEAFF. The CDR3 coding sequence is TGTGCCAGCAGTACTATACGACAGGGGTCGAACACTGAAGCTTTCTTT.

The rearrangement links TRBV7-2 to TRBJ2-1; a weak D match, TRBD1 (6 bases). Germline values: CDR1 SGHTA, CDR2 FQGNSA. This CDR3 spans 14 amino acids. V lost 3 bases, J lost 9 bases, and 15 bases lay in between. CDR3 protein: CASSLTGTLGEQFF. CDR3 nucleotides: TGTGCCAGCAGCTTGACAGGAACGTTGGGTGAGCAGTTCTTC.

The chain links TRBV7-9 to TRBJ1-1; 7 nucleotides match TRBD1. In germline, CDR1 is SEHNR, CDR2 FQNEAQ (reference sequence). There are 14 residues in the CDR3. The ends lost 6 bases at V and 4 bases at J; junction bases unmatched: 8. CDR3 in DNA: TGTGCCAGCAGACATACAGGGGTCGCCACTGAAGCTTTCTTT. Translation: CASRHTGVATEAFF.

The J gene is TRBJ2-1, the V gene TRBV5-1; D is unclear. The CDR3 length is 17 residues. Germline CDR1 reads SGHRS; CDR2 reads YFSETQ. Trimming took 0 bases from V and 1 from J, leaving 14 bases between them. The DNA for the CDR3 is TGCGCCAGCAGCTTGGTGGGCCACCCCTCTTCCTACAATGAGCAGTTCTTC. The encoded protein is CASSLVGHPSSYNEQFF.

With regard to this clone: Compared with germline, one end of the junction differs, possibly owing to a read error. The V and J genes are TRBV7-9 and TRBJ2-1; 8 positions agree with TRBD2. The CDR3 extends over 13 amino acids. Germline lookup yields CDR1 SEHNR and CDR2 FQNEAQ (reference sequence). This CDR3 reads CASTLRSGKEQFF. As DNA, the CDR3 is TGTGCCAGCACCTTACGTAGCGGGAAAGAGCAGTTCTTC. The full variable domain, with the rest looked up from reference TRBV7-9 and TRBJ2-1, is DTGVSQNPRHKITKRGQNVTFRCDPISEHNRLYWYRQTLGQGPEFLTYFQNEAQLEKSRLLSDRFSAERPKGSFSTLEIQRTEQGDSAMYLCASTLRSGKEQFFGPGTRLTVL.

The rearrangement joins TRBV7-8 to TRBJ2-1, with a weak D call TRBD1 (6 bases). The germline V and J ends were trimmed by 8 bases and 5 bases, with 16 bases remaining between them. The CDR3 contains 14 residues. In germline, CDR1 is SGHVS, CDR2 FQNEAQ. The CDR3 region is CASQTTEGDNEQFF. The CDR3 nucleotides are TGTGCCAGCCAGACTACCGAGGGGGACAATGAGCAGTTCTTC.

The V gene is TRBV3-1 (or the pseudogene TRBV3-2), the J gene TRBJ2-2; 8 bases map to TRBD2. The CDR3 has 16 amino acids. The junction had 7 bases not matched to a gene; V was cut back by 1 base and J by 6 bases. The germline V gene has CDR1 LGHDT and CDR2 YNNKEL (reference sequence). The CDR3 loop reads CASSQGVGRAPGELFF. The CDR3 DNA reads TGTGCCAGCAGCCAAGGGGTCGGGAGGGCCCCCGGGGAGCTGTTTTTT.

This clone was observed a single time. This chain uses TRBV6-4 with TRBJ1-6, with 7 bases that match TRBD1. V lost 3 bases and J lost 7; bases outside the gene matches: 3. The germline V gene encodes CDR1 MRHNA and CDR2 SNTAGT. The CDR3 sequence is 14 residues long. Written as DNA, the CDR3 is TGTGCCAGCAGTGAGCGACAGGGAAATTCACCCCTCCACTTT. Protein: CASSERQGNSPLHF.

The rearrangement links TRBV5-1 to TRBJ2-2, with D uncertain. Trimming removed 5 bases from V and 0 bases from J, with 14 bases in between. The CDR3 contains 16 residues. Germline CDR1 SGHRS, CDR2 YFSETQ. The CDR3 DNA reads as TGCGCCAGCAGTCTAACGATCCACGCGAACACCGGGGAGCTGTTTTTT. This translates into CASSLTIHANTGELFF.

The genes are TRBV19 and TRBJ1-2, with TRBD1 matching over 8 bases. V was clipped by 5 bases and J by 5 bases; unmatched bases: 7. Germline V gene lookup returns CDR1 LNHDA and CDR2 SQIVND (reference sequence). CDR3 length: 14 residues. The CDR3 here is CASSYQGAQYGYTF. The DNA of the CDR3 is TGTGCCAGTAGTTACCAGGGGGCTCAGTATGGCTACACCTTC.